The next 27 T cell receptor beta chains were all read from a single sample in a study of response to subunit inactivated influenza vaccine. TCRdb processed the RT-PCR reads anew with MiXCR; each CDR3 protein has one entry. The sample holds about 500,000 distinct CDR3 sequences, approximately 17% seen once. The sequences come from CD4+ T cells sorted from PBMCs, collected 23 months after vaccination. These receptors were collected from a man between 45 and 75 years old who received an inactivated influenza vaccine.

This clonotype was counted a few times. The V and J genes are TRBV5-1 and TRBJ2-3; tentative D call: TRBD2 (6 bases). CDR3 length: 15 amino acids. Looked up from germline, CDR1 is SGHRS and CDR2 is YFSETQ. Trimming cost V 4 bases and J 1 base, with 13 bases left between them. The CDR3 DNA sequence: TGCGCCAGCAGCCCGAGACTAGGAGGCACAGATACGCAGTATTTT. Its protein product is CASSPRLGGTDTQYF.

The chain employs TRBV24-1 and TRBJ2-1; either TRBD1 or TRBD2 may fit D (5 bases each). The CDR3 totals 15 residues. Trimming took off 12 bases at V and 0 bases at J, with 17 bases between the two ends. CDR1 KGHDR and CDR2 SFDVKD come from the germline V gene. CDR3 bases: TGTGCCCCCCCTGGGGCACTAGACTCCTACAATGAGCAGTTCTTC. Protein: CAPPGALDSYNEQFF.

This clonotype was counted only a few times. This sequence joins TRBV6-1 and TRBJ1-4; TRBD1 matches 7 bases. The CDR3 contains 15 residues. V lost 6 bases to trimming and J lost 5 bases; unmatched junction nucleotides: 9. Germline V gene lookup returns CDR1 MNHNS and CDR2 SASEGT. The CDR3: CASSDQGQNNEKLFF. The CDR3, as DNA: TGTGCCAGCAGCGACCAGGGACAGAACAATGAAAAACTGTTTTTT.

This clonotype was recorded many times. V and J are TRBV12-3 or TRBV12-4 and TRBJ2-3; the D gene is possibly TRBD2 (5 bases). This CDR3 is 15 amino acids long. Trimming removed 6 bases from V and 0 bases from J, with 13 bases in between. The CDR3 bases are TGTGCCAGCAGCCCAAGCGGCTCTAGCACAGATACGCAGTATTTT. This translates into CASSPSGSSTDTQYF.

This clonotype was detected ten times or more. V and J are TRBV18 and TRBJ2-1; D is unresolved. The ends were cut back, 1 base at V and 8 bases at J, with 6 bases in the middle. The CDR3 runs to 12 residues. Germline values: CDR1 KGHSH, CDR2 LQKENI. Here the CDR3 reads CASSPRMHEQFF. DNA for the CDR3: TGTGCCAGCTCACCACGAATGCATGAGCAGTTCTTC.

This rearrangement joins TRBV9 to TRBJ2-7; D is possibly TRBD2 (6 bases). The germline gives CDR1 SGDLS, CDR2 YYNGEE. The CDR3 consists of 15 residues. Trimming removed 1 base at V and 3 bases at J, with 14 bases between. The CDR3 reads CASSVTGLPDYEQYF. The CDR3 nucleotides read TGTGCCAGCAGCGTAACGGGACTCCCTGACTACGAGCAGTACTTC.

The chain couples TRBV25-1 to TRBJ2-3, with D uncertain. V shed 1 base and J shed 7 bases, with 9 bases lying between them. CDR1 and CDR2 (germline): MGHDK, SYGVNS. The CDR3 runs to 13 residues. The CDR3 coding sequence is TGTGCCAGCAGTGAATCGGGTTTCAATACGCAGTATTTT. Protein product: CASSESGFNTQYF.

This clonotype was counted ten times or more. The chain links TRBV9 to TRBJ2-2; D is uncertain. This CDR3 spans 12 amino acids. The germline CDR1 and CDR2 sequences are SGDLS and YYNGEE. With 7 bases removed from V and 6 bases from J, the gap between germline ends came to 10 bases. DNA of the CDR3: TGTGCCAGCTCTAGAGAGGCCGGGGAGCTGTTTTTT. This gives the protein CASSREAGELFF.

J is TRBJ2-7 and V is TRBV20-1; 10 nucleotides agree with TRBD2. The germline V gene encodes CDR1 DFQATT and CDR2 SNEGSKA (reference sequence). This CDR3 comprises 15 residues. After removal of 5 bases from V and 3 bases from J, the junction contained 10 bases not matched to a gene. The DNA for the CDR3 is TGCAGTGCTCCACCAGCTAGCGGGGGCAACTACGAGCAGTACTTC. It yields the protein CSAPPASGGNYEQYF.

This clonotype has ten or more counts. In DNA form, the CDR3 reads TGTGCCACCAGCAGAGGTCTAGCGGGGGTCACAGATACGCAGTATTTT. Translated, it gives CATSRGLAGVTDTQYF. The rearrangement uses TRBV15 and TRBJ2-3, with 10 bases that match TRBD2. The J segment lost 2 bases and the V segment lost 1 base, leaving 3 bases of the junction unmatched. The CDR3 spans 16 residues. CDR1 LNHNV and CDR2 YYDKDF come from the germline V gene (reference sequence). Drawing the rest from reference TRBV15 and TRBJ2-3, the complete variable domain is DAMVIQNPRYQVTQFGKPVTLSCSQTLNHNVMYWYQQKSSQAPKLLFHYYDKDFNNEADTPDNFQSRRPNTSFCFLDIRSPGLGDTAMYLCATSRGLAGVTDTQYFGPGTRLTVL.

The chain has TRBV7-8 and TRBJ2-3, with 8 bases matching TRBD1. The V gene end was trimmed by 5 bases and the J gene end by 5 bases; junction bases not matched to a gene: 6. Germline V gene data show CDR1 as SGHVS and CDR2 as FQNEAQ. This CDR3 comprises 14 residues. The CDR3 DNA reads TGTGCCAGCAGCCGGACAGGGTTAAAAGATACGCAGTATTTT. It encodes CASSRTGLKDTQYF.

This clonotype has a count of ten or more. The chain has TRBV12-3 or TRBV12-4 and TRBJ2-1, with a possible D match to TRBD2 (6 bases). The CDR3 runs to 15 residues. Trimming removed 6 bases at V and 0 bases at J, with 12 bases between. This CDR3 is CASRAGPSSYNEQFF. The CDR3 bases are TGTGCCAGCAGGGCGGGACCCTCCTCCTACAATGAGCAGTTCTTC.

This clonotype was detected many times. V gene TRBV10-3 combines with J gene TRBJ2-1, with TRBD2 identical over 11 bases. The CDR3 has 14 residues. The ends lost 5 bases at V and 8 bases at J; junction bases unmatched: 5. Germline V gene lookup returns CDR1 ENHRY and CDR2 SYGVKD. CDR3 protein: CAISSSGGPHEQFF. CDR3 in DNA: TGTGCCATCAGTTCTAGCGGGGGGCCCCATGAGCAGTTCTTC.

For the CDR3, the DNA is TGTGCCAGCAGCTTAGGGGGTGGTAGGGTCACAGATACGCAGTATTTT. Translated, it gives CASSLGGGRVTDTQYF. The chain links TRBV7-2 to TRBJ2-3; D remains ambiguous. Germline V gene sequence: CDR1 SGHTA, CDR2 FQGNSA. The CDR3 extends over 16 amino acids. Trimming pared 1 base from V and 2 bases from J, leaving 13 bases between.

This clonotype was seen a few times. This sequence joins TRBV5-6 and TRBJ2-1; 16 bases line up with TRBD2. The germline V gene has CDR1 SGHDT and CDR2 YYEEEE. With 4 bases clipped from V and 0 bases from J, the junction kept 4 bases outside the gene matches. The CDR3 length is 18 residues. This CDR3 is CASSQGLAGGTSYNEQFF. The CDR3 DNA sequence: TGTGCCAGCAGCCAGGGACTAGCGGGAGGGACCTCCTACAATGAGCAGTTCTTC.

This clonotype was recorded a few times. The rearrangement uses TRBV5-1 and TRBJ1-1; D is unresolved. Germline V gives CDR1 SGHRS, CDR2 YFSETQ. Trimming took off 0 bases at V and 7 bases at J, with 7 bases between the two ends. The CDR3 sequence is 12 residues long. CDR3 protein: CASSLGRYEAFF. The CDR3 DNA sequence: TGCGCCAGCAGCTTGGGCCGGTATGAAGCTTTCTTT.

This clonotype was found a few times. This rearrangement joins TRBV20-1 to TRBJ1-5; D might be TRBD1 (6 bases). The germline CDR1 and CDR2 sequences are DFQATT and SNEGSKA (reference sequence). The CDR3 is 16 amino acids. Trimming took 3 bases from V and 0 from J, leaving 15 bases between them. CDR3 protein: CSASPRGRISNQPQHF. CDR3 nucleotide sequence: TGCAGTGCTAGTCCCAGGGGACGAATTAGCAATCAGCCCCAGCATTTT.

Ten or more counts support this clonotype. The chain is built from TRBV4-2 and TRBJ1-1, with 11 bases matching TRBD1. V lost 3 bases to trimming and J lost 5 bases; unmatched junction nucleotides: 2. This CDR3 contains 14 residues. The germline gives CDR1 LGHNA, CDR2 YNFKEQ. CDR3 amino acids: CASSQGQGVTEAFF. CDR3 nucleotides: TGTGCCAGCAGCCAGGGACAGGGGGTGACTGAAGCTTTCTTT.

This clonotype showed up just a few times. The chain carries TRBV12-3 or TRBV12-4 and TRBJ1-1; no reliable D call. The CDR3 loop spans 14 amino acids. V lost 3 bases and J lost 0, with 8 bases in between. The CDR3 here is CASSFAGLNTEAFF. The CDR3 DNA is TGTGCCAGCAGTTTTGCGGGTCTGAACACTGAAGCTTTCTTT.

There are a few counts of this clonotype. V usage is TRBV12-3 or TRBV12-4 and J usage is TRBJ2-5; the D gene is possibly TRBD2 (6 bases). Trimming cost V 8 bases and J 1 base, with 14 bases left between them. This CDR3 region has 14 residues. CDR3 amino acids: CASSAGGVQETQYF. CDR3 DNA sequence: TGTGCCAGCTCGGCGGGCGGGGTCCAAGAGACCCAGTACTTC.

The sample holds a few counts of this clonotype. The chain recombines TRBV5-1 with TRBJ1-3, with TRBD1 as a possible D gene (5 bases). The CDR3 runs to 16 residues. The germline V gene has CDR1 SGHRS and CDR2 YFSETQ. With 1 base removed from V and 0 bases from J, the gap between germline ends came to 11 bases. The CDR3 is CASSLTGALSGNTIYF. CDR3 DNA sequence: TGCGCCAGCAGCTTGACAGGAGCCCTCTCTGGAAACACCATATATTTT. The entire variable domain, with the rest obtained from reference TRBV5-1 and TRBJ1-3, is as follows: KAGVTQTPRYLIKTRGQQVTLSCSPISGHRSVSWYQQTPGQGLQFLFEYFSETQRNKGNFPGRFSGRQFSNSRSEMNVSTLELGDSALYLCASSLTGALSGNTIYFGEGSWLTVV.

This clonotype was observed a handful of times. The V and J genes are TRBV4-3 and TRBJ2-1; TRBD2 is a possible D gene (5 bases). CDR1 is LGHNA, CDR2 YSLEER, per germline. The CDR3 contains 21 residues. Trimming removed 3 bases from V and 10 bases from J, with 37 bases in between. CDR3 in amino acids: CASSHATLEFQTTPSLGEQFF. CDR3 DNA: TGCGCCAGCAGCCACGCGACACTAGAATTTCAAACCACACCGTCCTTAGGGGAGCAGTTCTTC.

This clonotype turned up a few times. The chain combines TRBV20-1 with TRBJ1-6; 8 nucleotides match TRBD1. Germline CDR1 reads DFQATT; CDR2 reads SNEGSKA (reference sequence). The ends lost 0 bases at V and 8 bases at J; junction bases unmatched: 6. CDR3 length: 15 residues. CDR3 bases: TGCAGTGCTAGAGACCGTACAGGGGGGGATTCACCCCTCCACTTT. Translating it yields CSARDRTGGDSPLHF.

This clonotype turned up a few times. V usage is TRBV12-3 or TRBV12-4 and J usage is TRBJ1-5; TRBD1 matches 10 bases. The CDR3 totals 15 residues. J was trimmed by 5 bases and V by 3 bases; bases with no gene match: 4. In DNA form, the CDR3 reads TGTGCCAGCAGTTTGGGACAGGGGAAGTATCAGCCCCAGCATTTT. It translates to CASSLGQGKYQPQHF.

This clonotype has just one count. The V and J genes are TRBV7-2 and TRBJ2-1; D not resolved. Germline CDR1 is SGHTA and CDR2 is FQGNSA. CDR3 length: 15 amino acids. V lost 5 bases, J lost 0 bases, and 11 bases lay in between. The CDR3 sequence: CASSQAYSSYNEQFF. The CDR3 DNA follows: TGTGCCAGCAGCCAAGCCTATAGCTCCTACAATGAGCAGTTCTTC.

J is TRBJ2-5 and V is TRBV2; D may be TRBD2 (6 bases). The germline CDR1 and CDR2 sequences are SNHLY and FYNNEI. V was clipped by 8 bases and J by 5 bases, with 18 bases between them. CDR3 size: 14 residues. The chain's CDR3 is CASGTISGWETQYF. The DNA for the CDR3 is TGTGCCAGCGGAACCATTAGCGGTTGGGAGACCCAGTACTTC.

V usage is TRBV10-3 and J usage is TRBJ2-1, with TRBD2 matching over 15 bases. Trimming cost V 5 bases and J 3 bases; bases outside gene matches: 5. Looked up from germline, CDR1 is ENHRY and CDR2 is SYGVKD. The CDR3 runs 17 residues. The CDR3 nucleotides read TGTGCCATCAGTCCGGGACTAGCGGGAGGATACTACAATGAGCAGTTCTTC. Residues: CAISPGLAGGYYNEQFF.